In its sample, the clone carrying this T cell receptor (beta chain) was seen a few times. Antigen specificity is unknown. Sampled blood was obtained at baseline, cycle 4 day 1, and cycle 7 day 1. CDR1 and CDR2 from the germline V gene are SQVTM and ANQGSEA. This CDR3 region has 14 residues. V lost 6 bases, J lost 0 bases, and 11 bases lay in between. Sequencing used immunoSEQ multiplex PCR; TCRdb keeps in-frame clones, though not all of them. The sample lists about 70,000 clones, 86% occurring once. This record comes from a study of OX40 agonist ivuxolimab in advanced cancers. Overall study: Among those enrolled, mean age was roughly 55 years (range about 23 to 90) and roughly 84% were male. Overall study results and limits: On average, CD8+ T cells had more expanded clones than CD4+.

V gene TRBV29-1 combines with J gene TRBJ1-4, with D possibly being TRBD1 (6 bases). The source was CD4+ or CD8+ T cells sorted from blood, collected in a trial of the OX40 agonist ivuxolimab. The TCR comes from an adult with an advanced solid tumor such as melanoma, head and neck, liver or kidney cancer. In nucleotides, the CDR3 is TGCAGCGTAGTGACAGGTTCAACTAATGAAAAACTGTTTTTT. This encodes CSVVTGSTNEKLFF.